These T cell receptor beta chains were read from a single sample in a study of T cell responses to AZD1222 COVID-19 vaccine. Generated by immunoSEQ multiplex PCR, the TCRdb table keeps only in-frame clones and is missing some. There are 150,000 to 200,000 clones in the sample; about 94% occur only once, and roughly 9.8% lies in the top ten. The sample here was peripheral blood, taken on day 0 of AZD1222 vaccination. Receptors were obtained from an adult in good health. Both conserved end residues are part of each CDR3. The D gene is left open where the match is weak. Only some rows state a clone size, as once, few, many or a class for expanded clones.

d_call j_call clone_size v_call cdr3_aa cdr3_nt
. TRBJ2-1 . TRBV5-1 CASSLARDRQQFF TGCGCCAGCAGCTTGGCCCGGGACCGACAGCAGTTCTTC
. TRBJ2-5 . TRBV19 CASSDRTVVRETQYF TGTGCCAGTAGTGATAGGACAGTTGTTCGTGAGACCCAGTACTTC
. TRBJ1-6 . TRBV5-1 CASSLAQGLGSPLHF TGCGCCAGCAGCTTGGCGCAGGGGTTGGGTTCACCCCTCCACTTT
TRBD1 TRBJ1-1 . TRBV5-4 CASSLGQGITEAFF TGTGCCAGCAGCCTAGGACAGGGAATCACTGAAGCTTTCTTT
. TRBJ1-2 . TRBV28 CASSGGGRRNYGYTF TGTGCCAGCAGTGGGGGGGGTCGACGAAACTATGGCTACACCTTC
TRBD1 TRBJ2-7 . TRBV5-6 CASSLIGTGSHEQYF TGTGCCAGCAGCTTGATAGGGACAGGGTCCCACGAGCAGTACTTC
. TRBJ1-1 once TRBV25-1 CASSRLGYTEAFF TGTGCCAGCAGTCGGCTGGGGTACACTGAAGCTTTCTTT
. TRBJ1-1 . TRBV6-5 CASSYSTGLNTEAFF TGTGCCAGCAGTTACTCAACCGGGCTGAACACTGAAGCTTTCTTT
TRBD1 TRBJ1-5 . TRBV19 CASSTPRRGLDQPQHF TGTGCCAGTAGTACCCCCCGCAGGGGGCTCGATCAGCCCCAGCATTTT
. TRBJ2-3 . TRBV9 CASSLTPGEDTQYF TGTGCCAGCAGCCTAACCCCGGGAGAAGATACGCAGTATTTT
. TRBJ1-2 . TRBV4-1 CASSQGGGDYYGYTF TGCGCCAGCAGCCAGGGGGGAGGGGACTACTATGGCTACACCTTC
. TRBJ1-2 . TRBV11-2 CASSLVHHQNYGYTF TGTGCCAGCAGCTTAGTGCACCACCAAAACTATGGCTACACCTTC
. TRBJ1-6 . TRBV4-3 CASSQDRRQGVHF TGCGCCAGCAGCCAAGATCGGCGGCAGGGAGTGCACTTT
TRBD1 TRBJ1-1 . TRBV7-9 CASSRIRQGGRYTEAFF TGTGCCAGCAGCCGCATCCGACAGGGGGGGCGGTACACTGAAGCTTTCTTT
. TRBJ1-3 . TRBV7-9 CASSLAGAHGNTIYF TGTGCCAGCAGCTTAGCAGGGGCGCATGGAAACACCATATATTTT
. TRBJ2-7 . TRBV21-1 CASSADPQISYEQYF TGTGCCAGCAGCGCAGACCCACAGATTTCCTACGAGCAGTACTTC
. TRBJ1-2 . TRBV19 CASSIDVREGYTF TGTGCCAGTAGTATAGACGTCAGGGAAGGCTACACCTTC
. TRBJ2-5 once TRBV5-4 CASSFGKGLGETQYF TGTGCCAGCAGCTTTGGGAAAGGGTTAGGAGAGACCCAGTACTTC
TRBD1 TRBJ2-2 . TRBV6-2/TRBV6-3 CASSQHLGQGAGTGELFF TGTGCCAGCAGCCAACACCTGGGCCAGGGGGCAGGCACCGGGGAGCTGTTTTTT
. TRBJ2-1 . TRBV10-3 CAISAISNEQFF TGTGCCATCAGTGCGATTAGCAATGAGCAGTTCTTC
. TRBJ2-7 . TRBV29-1 CSAKGEGRYEQYF TGCAGCGCCAAGGGGGAGGGGCGCTACGAGCAGTACTTC
TRBD1 TRBJ1-2 . TRBV5-3 CARSIKDRGLCYTF TGTGCCAGAAGCATCAAGGACAGGGGGCTATGCTACACCTTC
. TRBJ2-3 once TRBV6-5 CASGLTGYRTDTQYF TGTGCCAGCGGTTTAACAGGGTATCGCACAGATACGCAGTATTTT
. TRBJ2-5 . TRBV27 CASTLGETQYF TGTGCCAGCACCCTTGGGGAGACCCAGTACTTC
TRBD2 TRBJ2-3 . TRBV7-6 CASSSPAGAGGRDTQYF TGTGCCAGCAGCTCCCCGGCCGGGGCGGGAGGCCGGGATACGCAGTATTTT
. TRBJ1-2 . TRBV5-6 CASSLDRAYGYTF TGTGCCAGCAGCTTGGACAGAGCCTATGGCTACACCTTC
. TRBJ2-7 . TRBV19 CASSIVAGRNYEQYF TGTGCCAGTAGTATAGTGGCGGGACGGAACTACGAGCAGTACTTC
TRBD1 TRBJ1-2 . TRBV7-9 CASSPRQGRNGANYGYTF TGTGCCAGCAGCCCCCGACAGGGAAGGAATGGGGCTAACTATGGCTACACCTTC
. TRBJ2-2 . TRBV12-5 CASGTGTLVGELFF TGTGCTAGTGGTACGGGAACCTTGGTCGGGGAGCTGTTTTTT
TRBD1 TRBJ1-1 . TRBV28 CASSLPGQGKAFF TGTGCCAGCAGCTTACCGGGACAGGGAAAAGCTTTCTTT